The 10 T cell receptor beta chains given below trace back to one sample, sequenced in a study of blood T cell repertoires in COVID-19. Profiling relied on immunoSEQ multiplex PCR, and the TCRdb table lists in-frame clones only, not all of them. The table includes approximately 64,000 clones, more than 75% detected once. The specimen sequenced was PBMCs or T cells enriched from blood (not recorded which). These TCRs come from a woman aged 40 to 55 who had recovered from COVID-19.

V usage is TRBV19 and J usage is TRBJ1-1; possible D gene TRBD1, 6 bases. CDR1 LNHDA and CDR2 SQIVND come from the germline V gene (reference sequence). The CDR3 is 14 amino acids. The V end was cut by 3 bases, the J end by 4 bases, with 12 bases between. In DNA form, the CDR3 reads TGTGCCAGTAGTATCCAAGGGGGTGGCACTGAAGCTTTCTTT. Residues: CASSIQGGGTEAFF.

The CDR3 here is CASSANTEAFF. The CDR3 nucleotides are TGTGCCAGCAGCGCTAACACTGAAGCTTTCTTT. The chain links TRBV9 to TRBJ1-1; D is uncertain. The CDR3 extends over 11 amino acids. From germline, CDR1 is SGDLS and CDR2 YYNGEE. V gave up 3 bases and J gave up 2 bases, with 2 bases separating them.

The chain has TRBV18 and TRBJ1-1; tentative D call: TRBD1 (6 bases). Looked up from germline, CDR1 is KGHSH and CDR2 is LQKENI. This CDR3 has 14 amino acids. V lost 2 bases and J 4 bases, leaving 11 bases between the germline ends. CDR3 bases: TGTGCCAGCTCACCAGACAGGATCGGCACTGAAGCTTTCTTT. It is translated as CASSPDRIGTEAFF. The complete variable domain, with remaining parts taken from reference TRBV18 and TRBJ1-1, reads NAGVMQNPRHLVRRRGQEARLRCSPMKGHSHVYWYRQLPEEGLKFMVYLQKENIIDESGMPKERFSAEFPKEGPSILRIQQVVRGDSAAYFCASSPDRIGTEAFFGQGTRLTVV.

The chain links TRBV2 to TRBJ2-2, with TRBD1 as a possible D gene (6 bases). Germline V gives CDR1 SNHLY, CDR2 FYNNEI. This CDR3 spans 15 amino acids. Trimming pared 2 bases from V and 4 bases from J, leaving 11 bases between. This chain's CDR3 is CASSETGYITGELFF. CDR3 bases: TGTGCCAGCAGTGAAACAGGGTATATCACCGGGGAGCTGTTTTTT. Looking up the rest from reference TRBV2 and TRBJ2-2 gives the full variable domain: EPEVTQTPSHQVTQMGQEVILRCVPISNHLYFYWYRQILGQKVEFLVSFYNNEISEKSEIFDDQFSVERPDGSNFTLKIRSTKLEDSAMYFCASSETGYITGELFFGEGSRLTVL.

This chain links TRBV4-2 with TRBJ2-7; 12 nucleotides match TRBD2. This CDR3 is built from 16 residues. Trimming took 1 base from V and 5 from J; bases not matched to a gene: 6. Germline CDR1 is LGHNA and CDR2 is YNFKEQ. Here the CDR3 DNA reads TGTGCCAGCAGCCAAGTGTCACTAGCGGGGGGTAACGAGCAGTACTTC. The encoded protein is CASSQVSLAGGNEQYF.

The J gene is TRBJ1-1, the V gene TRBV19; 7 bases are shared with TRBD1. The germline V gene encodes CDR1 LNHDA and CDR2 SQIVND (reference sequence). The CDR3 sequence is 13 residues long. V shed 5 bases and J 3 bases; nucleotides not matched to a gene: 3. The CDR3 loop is CASSGTGDTEAFF. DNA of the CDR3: TGTGCCAGTAGTGGTACAGGGGACACTGAAGCTTTCTTT. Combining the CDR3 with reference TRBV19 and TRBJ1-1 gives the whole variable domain DGGITQSPKYLFRKEGQNVTLSCEQNLNHDAMYWYRQDPGQGLRLIYYSQIVNDFQKGDIAEGYSVSREKKESFPLTVTSAQKNPTAFYLCASSGTGDTEAFFGQGTRLTVV.

CDR3 sequence: CASSAPGQSNYGYTF. CDR3 bases: TGCGCCAGCAGTGCCCCGGGACAGAGTAACTATGGCTACACCTTC. This chain uses TRBV5-1 with TRBJ1-2, with TRBD1 matching 7 bases. V lost 5 bases to trimming and J lost 1 base; unmatched junction nucleotides: 8. The CDR3 has 15 residues. Germline CDR1 reads SGHRS; CDR2 reads YFSETQ. Combining the CDR3 with reference TRBV5-1 and TRBJ1-2 gives the whole variable domain KAGVTQTPRYLIKTRGQQVTLSCSPISGHRSVSWYQQTPGQGLQFLFEYFSETQRNKGNFPGRFSGRQFSNSRSEMNVSTLELGDSALYLCASSAPGQSNYGYTFGSGTRLTVV.

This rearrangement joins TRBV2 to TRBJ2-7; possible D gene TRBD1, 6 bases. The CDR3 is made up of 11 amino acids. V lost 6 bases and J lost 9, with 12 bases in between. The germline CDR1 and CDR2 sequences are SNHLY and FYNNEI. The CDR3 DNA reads TGTGCCAGCAGGGATGGGGGCGGGCAGTACTTC. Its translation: CASRDGGGQYF.

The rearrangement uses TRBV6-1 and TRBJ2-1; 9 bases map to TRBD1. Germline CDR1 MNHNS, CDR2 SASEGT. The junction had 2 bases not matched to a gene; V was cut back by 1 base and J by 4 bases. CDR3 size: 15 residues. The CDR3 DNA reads TGTGCCAGCAGTGAAGAGGGACAGGGTTACAATGAGCAGTTCTTC. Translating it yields CASSEEGQGYNEQFF.

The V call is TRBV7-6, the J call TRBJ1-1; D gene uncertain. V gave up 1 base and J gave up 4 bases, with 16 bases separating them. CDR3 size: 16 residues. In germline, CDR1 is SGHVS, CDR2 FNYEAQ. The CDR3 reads CASSLEAARRGTEAFF. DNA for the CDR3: TGTGCCAGCAGCTTAGAAGCAGCCCGGCGGGGCACTGAAGCTTTCTTT.